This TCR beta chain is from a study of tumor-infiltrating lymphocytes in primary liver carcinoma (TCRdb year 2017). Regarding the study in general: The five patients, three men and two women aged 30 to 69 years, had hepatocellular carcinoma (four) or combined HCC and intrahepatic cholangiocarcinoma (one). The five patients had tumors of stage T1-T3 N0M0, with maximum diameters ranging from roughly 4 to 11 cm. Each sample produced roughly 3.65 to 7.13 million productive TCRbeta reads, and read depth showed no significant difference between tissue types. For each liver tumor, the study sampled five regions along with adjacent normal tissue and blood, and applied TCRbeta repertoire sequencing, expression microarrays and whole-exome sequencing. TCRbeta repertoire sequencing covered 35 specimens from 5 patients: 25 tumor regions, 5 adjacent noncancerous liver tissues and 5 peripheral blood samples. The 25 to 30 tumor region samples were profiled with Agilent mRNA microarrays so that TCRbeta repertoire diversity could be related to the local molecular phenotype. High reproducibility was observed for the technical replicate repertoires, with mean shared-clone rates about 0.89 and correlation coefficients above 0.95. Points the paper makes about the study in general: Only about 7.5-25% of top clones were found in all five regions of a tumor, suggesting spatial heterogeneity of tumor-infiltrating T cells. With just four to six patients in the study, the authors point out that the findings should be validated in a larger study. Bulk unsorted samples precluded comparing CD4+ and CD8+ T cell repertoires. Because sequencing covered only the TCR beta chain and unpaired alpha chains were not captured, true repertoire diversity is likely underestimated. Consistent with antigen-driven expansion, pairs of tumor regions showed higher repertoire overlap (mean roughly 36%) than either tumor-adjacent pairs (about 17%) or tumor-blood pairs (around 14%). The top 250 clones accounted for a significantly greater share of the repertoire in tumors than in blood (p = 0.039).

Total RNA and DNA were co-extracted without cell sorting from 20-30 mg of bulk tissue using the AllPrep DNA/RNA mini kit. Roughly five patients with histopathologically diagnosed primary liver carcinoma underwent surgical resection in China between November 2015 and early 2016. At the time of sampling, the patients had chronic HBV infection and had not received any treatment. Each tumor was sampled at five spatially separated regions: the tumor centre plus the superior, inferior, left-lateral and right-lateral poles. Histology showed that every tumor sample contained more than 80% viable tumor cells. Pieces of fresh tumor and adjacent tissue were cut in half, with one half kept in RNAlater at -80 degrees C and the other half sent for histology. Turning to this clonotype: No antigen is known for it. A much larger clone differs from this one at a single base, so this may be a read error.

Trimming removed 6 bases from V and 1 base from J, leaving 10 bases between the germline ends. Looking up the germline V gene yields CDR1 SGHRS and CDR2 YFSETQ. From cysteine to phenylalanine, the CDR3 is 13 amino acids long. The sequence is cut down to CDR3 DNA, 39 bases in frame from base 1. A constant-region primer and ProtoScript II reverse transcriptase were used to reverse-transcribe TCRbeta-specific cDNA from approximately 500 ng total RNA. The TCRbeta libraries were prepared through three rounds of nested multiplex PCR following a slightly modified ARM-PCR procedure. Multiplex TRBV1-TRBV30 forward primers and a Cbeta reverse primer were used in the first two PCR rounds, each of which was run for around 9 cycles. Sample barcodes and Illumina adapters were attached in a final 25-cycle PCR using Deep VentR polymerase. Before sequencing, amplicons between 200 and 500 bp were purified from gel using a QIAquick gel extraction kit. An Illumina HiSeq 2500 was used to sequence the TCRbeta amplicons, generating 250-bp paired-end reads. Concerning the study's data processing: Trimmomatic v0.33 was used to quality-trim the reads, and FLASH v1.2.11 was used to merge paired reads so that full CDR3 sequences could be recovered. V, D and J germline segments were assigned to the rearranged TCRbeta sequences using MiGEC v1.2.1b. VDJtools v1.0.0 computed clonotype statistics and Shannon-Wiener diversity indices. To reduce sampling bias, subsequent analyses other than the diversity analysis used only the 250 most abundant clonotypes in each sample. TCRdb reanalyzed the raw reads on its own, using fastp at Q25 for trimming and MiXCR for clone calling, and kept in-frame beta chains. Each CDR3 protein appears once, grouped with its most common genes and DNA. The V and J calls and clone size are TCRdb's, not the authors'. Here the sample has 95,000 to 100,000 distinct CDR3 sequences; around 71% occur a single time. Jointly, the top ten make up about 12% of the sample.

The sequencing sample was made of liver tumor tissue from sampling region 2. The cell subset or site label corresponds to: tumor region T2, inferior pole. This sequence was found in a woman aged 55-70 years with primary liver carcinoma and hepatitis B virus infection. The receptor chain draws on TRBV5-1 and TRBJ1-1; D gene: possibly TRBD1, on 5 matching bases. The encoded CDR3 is CASNSDRNTEAFF. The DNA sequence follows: TGCGCCAGCAACTCAGACAGGAACACTGAAGCTTTCTTT.